The 11 T cell receptor beta chains below were found in one sample sequenced in a study of cytomegalovirus exposure and HLA in healthy donors. A multiplex PCR was run with 60 Vbeta primers and 13 Jbeta primers. Data came from immunoSEQ multiplex PCR; TCRdb stores just in-frame clones and leaves some out. This table has 130,000 to 150,000 clones, roughly 80% appearing once. The sample taken for sequencing was PBMCs. These TCRs come from a male donor in good health and CMV-seronegative.

This clone was observed once. The V gene is TRBV6-6, the J gene TRBJ2-7; 9 bases fit TRBD2. V dropped 5 bases and J dropped 3; count of bases not matched to a gene: 8. Germline CDR1 and CDR2: MNHNY and SVGAGI (reference sequence). The CDR3 sequence is 15 residues long. CDR3 nucleotides: TGTGCCAGCAGTGATAGCGGGAGTGGGGACTACGAGCAGTACTTC. Translated, it gives CASSDSGSGDYEQYF.

The chain employs TRBV29-1 and TRBJ2-3; no firm D call. This CDR3 spans 11 amino acids. In germline, CDR1 is SQVTM, CDR2 ANQGSEA. The germline V and J ends were trimmed by 4 bases and 4 bases, with 6 bases remaining between them. In nucleotides, the CDR3 is TGCAGCGTTGTCTCGGCAGATACGCAGTATTTT. This translates into CSVVSADTQYF.

This chain links TRBV7-2 with TRBJ2-1, with 9 bases that match TRBD2. After removal of 3 bases from V and 7 bases from J, the junction contained 7 bases not matched to a gene. This CDR3 has 15 residues. Looked up from germline, CDR1 is SGHTA and CDR2 is FQGNSA. CDR3 loop: CASSLDLAGLNEQFF. The CDR3 region has the DNA TGTGCCAGCAGCTTGGATCTAGCGGGACTGAATGAGCAGTTCTTC.

V and J are TRBV6-1 and TRBJ1-2; maybe TRBD1 (5 bases). V was trimmed by 4 bases and J by 0 bases, leaving 21 bases between them. The germline gives CDR1 MNHNS, CDR2 SASEGT. The CDR3 extends over 18 amino acids. Written as DNA, the CDR3 is TGTGCCAGCAGTGTTGAACTGGCGCGGACATTTGCTAACTATGGCTACACCTTC. Translating it yields CASSVELARTFANYGYTF.

This clone was detected a few times. J is TRBJ2-7 and V is TRBV4-1; 10 bases are shared with TRBD2. CDR1 and CDR2 (germline): MGHRA, YSYEKL. V lost 0 bases to trimming and J lost 7 bases; unmatched junction nucleotides: 12. The CDR3 totals 17 residues. Here the CDR3 DNA reads TGCGCCAGCAGCCAAGAAGGGCTAGCGGGGGCCCAAGGAGAGCAGTACTTC. Its protein is CASSQEGLAGAQGEQYF.

V is TRBV4-3 and J is TRBJ2-7; D might be TRBD1 (6 bases). V gave up 2 bases and J gave up 3 bases, with 14 bases separating them. The CDR3 extends over 15 amino acids. Per the germline V gene, CDR1 is LGHNA and CDR2 is YSLEER. The CDR3 DNA is TGCGCCAGCAGCCAATCCCGGACAGCCCGCTACGAGCAGTACTTC. It specifies CASSQSRTARYEQYF.

For the CDR3, the DNA is TGTGCCAGCAGCCAGGGGGCTTCCTACGAGCAGTACTTC. Its protein product is CASSQGASYEQYF. V and J are TRBV14 and TRBJ2-7; possible D gene TRBD1, 6 bases. Germline V gene sequence: CDR1 SGHDN, CDR2 FVKESK. The V end lost 3 bases, the J end lost 1 base, and 7 bases lay between the germline ends. This CDR3 comprises 13 residues.

The chain joins TRBV14 to TRBJ1-1; D gene uncertain. Germline V CDR1 and CDR2: SGHDN, FVKESK. Trimming took 4 bases from V and 6 from J, leaving 9 bases between them. The CDR3 spans 12 residues. The CDR3: CASSRGWSEAFF. The CDR3 DNA sequence: TGTGCCAGCAGCCGCGGTTGGTCTGAAGCTTTCTTT. The variable domain in full, with the rest retrieved from reference TRBV14 and TRBJ1-1, is EAGVTQFPSHSVIEKGQTVTLRCDPISGHDNLYWYRRVMGKEIKFLLHFVKESKQDESGMPNNRFLAERTGGTYSTLKVQPAELEDSGVYFCASSRGWSEAFFGQGTRLTVV.

This rearrangement joins TRBV28 to TRBJ2-1; TRBD2 matches 12 bases. Germline V gene lookup returns CDR1 MDHEN and CDR2 SYDVKM. With V trimmed by 3 bases and J by 5 bases, 2 bases remained unmatched. This CDR3 is built from 15 residues. The CDR3 loop reads CASSFRLAGDNEQFF. The CDR3 bases are TGTGCCAGCAGTTTTAGACTAGCGGGGGACAATGAGCAGTTCTTC.

V usage is TRBV6-1 and J usage is TRBJ2-5; 8 bases line up with TRBD2. V lost 2 bases, J lost 4 bases, and 6 bases stayed unmatched. The CDR3 has 15 residues. The germline gives CDR1 MNHNS, CDR2 SASEGT. CDR3 in amino acids: CASSEQAGGGETQYF. As DNA, the CDR3 is TGTGCCAGCAGTGAACAGGCGGGAGGAGGAGAGACCCAGTACTTC.

The chain recombines TRBV28 with TRBJ2-3, with 13 bases identical to TRBD2. The CDR3 consists of 15 residues. Germline CDR1 is MDHEN and CDR2 is SYDVKM. J was trimmed by 6 bases and V by 6 bases; bases with no gene match: 6. The CDR3, as DNA: TGTGCCAGCAGACCAGGACTAGCGGGAGCCGATACGCAGTATTTT. Its translation is CASRPGLAGADTQYF.